The text below deals with one TCR beta chain. Its antigen is as yet unknown. This sample was included in a study of response to subunit inactivated influenza vaccine. The CDR3 contains 14 residues. J lost 9 bases, V lost 4 bases, and 3 bases had no gene match. Germline V lookup: CDR1 SGHTS, CDR2 YDEGEE. General study points: Authors suggested seasonal influenza vaccinations each recruit few new T cells.

Each CDR3 protein gets one entry after TCRdb re-called the RT-PCR reads with MiXCR. Counted here are roughly 700,000 distinct CDR3 sequences, 14% occurring once; the ten biggest clones make up roughly 6.4%. This specimen consisted of PBMCs from blood, obtained approximately 15 days before vaccination. The receptor was derived from a man between 50 and 59 years old who received an inactivated influenza vaccine. The V gene is TRBV5-8, the J gene TRBJ2-1; 14 bases are a match to TRBD2. Here the CDR3 reads CASSRTSGGPEQFF. The CDR3 DNA sequence: TGTGCCAGCAGCCGGACTAGCGGGGGGCCTGAGCAGTTCTTC.